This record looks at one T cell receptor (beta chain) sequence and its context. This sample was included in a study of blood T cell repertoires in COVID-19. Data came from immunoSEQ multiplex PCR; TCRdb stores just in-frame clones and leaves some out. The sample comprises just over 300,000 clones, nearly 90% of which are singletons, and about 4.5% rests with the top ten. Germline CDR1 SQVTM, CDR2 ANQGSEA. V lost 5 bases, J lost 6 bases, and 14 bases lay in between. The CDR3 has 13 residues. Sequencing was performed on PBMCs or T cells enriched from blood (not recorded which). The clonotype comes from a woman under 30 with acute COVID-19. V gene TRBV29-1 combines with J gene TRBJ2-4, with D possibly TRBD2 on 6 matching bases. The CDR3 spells CSVTGTGANIQYF. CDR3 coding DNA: TGCAGCGTTACTGGGACTGGGGCAAACATTCAGTACTTC.